A single sample is the source of the 26 T cell receptor beta chains below, sequenced in a study of cytomegalovirus exposure and HLA in healthy donors (dated by TCRdb to between 2016 and 2019). Library construction relied on the immunoSEQ multiplex PCR assay. The multiplex PCR relied on a mix of 60 forward primers for TCR Vbeta segments and 13 reverse primers for TCR Jbeta segments. In its TCRdb copy, this immuneACCESS table keeps in-frame sequences only and misses some clones. Where compared with another copy, unresolved V genes explain less than half of these, and the others have no known cause. Counted in this sample were around 200,000 clones; 75% to 90% of them appeared once. The ten largest make up 6.3% of the sample. Sequences were obtained from PBMCs. These receptors originate from a middle-aged man in good health and CMV-seropositive.

This chain joins TRBV27 and TRBJ1-1; a weak D match, TRBD1 (5 bases). V shed 2 bases and J shed 0 bases, with 7 bases lying between them. Germline CDR1 and CDR2: MNHEY and SMNVEV (reference sequence). This CDR3 spans 14 amino acids. The CDR3 region has the DNA TGTGCCAGCAGTTTAGCAGGGCTGAACACTGAAGCTTTCTTT. As protein: CASSLAGLNTEAFF.

The chain recombines TRBV7-2 with TRBJ1-2, with D possibly matching TRBD1 (6 bases). Per germline, CDR1 SGHTA and CDR2 FQGNSA. There are 14 residues in the CDR3. Trimming took off 1 base at V and 8 bases at J, with 14 bases between the two ends. The CDR3 DNA is TGTGCCAGCAGCTTAGGGCCCGGGGGGCGCGGCTACACCTTC. Translation: CASSLGPGGRGYTF.

The chain couples TRBV27 to TRBJ1-2; 7 nucleotides align to TRBD1. The CDR3 has 16 amino acids. The V segment lost 6 bases and the J segment 5 bases; nucleotides outside the gene matches: 15. CDR1 MNHEY and CDR2 SMNVEV come from the germline V gene (reference sequence). Written as DNA, the CDR3 is TGTGCCAGCAGGCAGCGGTCGCTGGGACAGAGTTATGGCTACACCTTC. Encoded protein: CASRQRSLGQSYGYTF.

The CDR3 nucleotides read TGTGCCAGCTCCTTTGATGGGAGGCTCGGGGCCCAGTACTTC. It specifies CASSFDGRLGAQYF. The chain is built from TRBV6-6 and TRBJ2-5; tentative D call: TRBD2 (6 bases). V lost 8 bases to trimming and J lost 9 bases, with 22 bases between them. Germline values: CDR1 MNHNY, CDR2 SVGAGI (reference sequence). The CDR3 extends over 14 amino acids.

Comments on this clone: Compared with germline, one end of the junction differs, possibly owing to a read error. The genes are TRBV5-8 and TRBJ1-5, with D maybe TRBD1 (5 bases). Germline CDR1 reads SGHTS; CDR2 reads YDEGEE. The CDR3 sequence is 14 residues long. The CDR3 DNA follows: TGTGCCGGCAGCTTGGTGACAGACACTCAGCCCCAGCATTTT. Translated, it gives CAGSLVTDTQPQHF.

The chain recombines TRBV7-2 with TRBJ2-5; 8 bases match TRBD2. Looked up from germline, CDR1 is SGHTA and CDR2 is FQGNSA. This CDR3 comprises 16 residues. The V gene end was trimmed by 2 bases and the J gene end by 5 bases; junction bases not matched to a gene: 10. CDR3 sequence (DNA): TGTGCCAGCAGCTTATTAGCGGGGCATAACCTCGAGACCCAGTACTTC. Its translation: CASSLLAGHNLETQYF.

This clone has a single count. The rearrangement links TRBV23-1 to TRBJ2-3, with D possibly matching TRBD1 (5 bases). TRBV23-1 is marked as an open reading frame, function uncertain. V was pared by 2 bases and J by 0 bases, with 6 bases between. The CDR3 contains 14 residues. CDR3 region: CASSQQGSTDTQYF. CDR3 bases: TGCGCCAGCAGTCAACAGGGTAGCACAGATACGCAGTATTTT.

CDR3: CASSLAKAGGGTQYF. The CDR3 DNA reads as TGCGCCAGCAGCTTGGCCAAAGCGGGGGGTGGTACGCAGTATTTT. The V gene is TRBV5-1, the J gene TRBJ2-3; 9 positions agree with TRBD2. Looked up from germline, CDR1 is SGHRS and CDR2 is YFSETQ. This CDR3 comprises 15 residues. J gave up 8 bases and V 0 bases, and 7 bases lay outside the gene matches.

The chain's CDR3 is CASSLGTGVQETQYF. The CDR3 nucleotides are TGTGCCAGCAGCTTGGGGACAGGCGTCCAAGAGACCCAGTACTTC. V and J are TRBV7-9 and TRBJ2-5, with 8 bases aligning to TRBD1. Germline V CDR1 and CDR2: SEHNR, FQNEAQ (reference sequence). This CDR3 spans 15 amino acids. Trimming cost V 3 bases and J 1 base; bases outside gene matches: 4.

V gene TRBV27 combines with J gene TRBJ2-7, with TRBD2 as a possible D gene (5 bases). The CDR3 has 14 amino acids. Germline CDR1 reads MNHEY; CDR2 reads SMNVEV (reference sequence). V dropped 5 bases and J dropped 5 bases, with 16 bases sitting between them. The CDR3 loop reads CASSDARAGDEQYF. CDR3 sequence (DNA): TGTGCCAGCAGTGATGCGAGGGCCGGGGACGAGCAGTACTTC.

The chain carries TRBV9 and TRBJ1-1; D is possibly TRBD1 (6 bases). The length of the CDR3 is 14 residues. In germline, CDR1 is SGDLS, CDR2 YYNGEE. Trimming removed 3 bases at V and 5 bases at J, with 14 bases between. CDR3 nucleotide sequence: TGTGCCAGCAGCGCGAGGACAGATGGGACTGAAGCTTTCTTT. Translating gives CASSARTDGTEAFF.

The chain is built from TRBV19 and TRBJ1-2; tentatively, D is TRBD1 (5 bases). The CDR3 is made up of 13 amino acids. Germline-derived CDR1 and CDR2 are LNHDA and SQIVND (reference sequence). The V end was cut by 3 bases, the J end by 8 bases, with 13 bases between. The CDR3 nucleotides are TGTGCCAGTAGTATTCTCAGCGGGGCCGGCTACACCTTC. It yields the protein CASSILSGAGYTF.

This chain joins TRBV5-6 and TRBJ2-7, with D maybe TRBD2 (6 bases). V lost 0 bases and J 6 bases, leaving 13 bases between the germline ends. Looked up from germline, CDR1 is SGHDT and CDR2 is YYEEEE. The CDR3 runs 14 residues. The DNA for the CDR3 is TGTGCCAGCAGCTTGGGGGGGGACCGCTCCGAGCAGTACTTC. Protein: CASSLGGDRSEQYF.

V gene TRBV30 combines with J gene TRBJ1-1, with D possibly being TRBD1 (5 bases). Trimming took 5 bases from V and 5 from J, leaving 12 bases between them. CDR3 size: 12 residues. Germline-derived CDR1 and CDR2 are GTSNPN and SVGIG (reference sequence). The CDR3 loop is CAWVGGVTEAFF. The CDR3 coding sequence is TGTGCCTGGGTAGGAGGGGTGACTGAAGCTTTCTTT. Drawing the rest from reference TRBV30 and TRBJ1-1, the complete variable domain is SQTIHQWPATLVQPVGSPLSLECTVEGTSNPNLYWYRQAAGRGLQLLFYSVGIGQISSEVPQNLSASRPQDRQFILSSKKLLLSDSGFYLCAWVGGVTEAFFGQGTRLTVV.

The rearrangement joins TRBV19 to TRBJ1-4; no reliable D call. Looked up from germline, CDR1 is LNHDA and CDR2 is SQIVND (reference sequence). V dropped 9 bases and J dropped 6 bases, with 17 bases sitting between them. The CDR3 loop spans 14 amino acids. This chain's CDR3 is CASAPTSTYEKLFF. In nucleotides, the CDR3 is TGTGCCAGCGCTCCGACATCAACGTATGAAAAACTGTTTTTT.

This chain links TRBV5-4 with TRBJ2-5; 7 nucleotides agree with TRBD1. The assigned J gene may be wrong: the sequence end matches TRBJ2-7 better. This CDR3 has 12 residues. Germline V gene sequence: CDR1 SGHNT, CDR2 YYREEE (reference sequence). CDR3 coding DNA: TGTGCCAGCAGCGTACAGGGGAACGAGCAGTACTTC. It codes for CASSVQGNEQYF.

There are a few counts of this clone. V and J are TRBV7-9 and TRBJ2-3; maybe TRBD2 (5 bases). V lost 5 bases to trimming and J lost 4 bases, with 19 bases between them. Germline V gene data show CDR1 as SEHNR and CDR2 as FQNEAQ (reference sequence). The length of the CDR3 is 16 residues. The CDR3 bases are TGTGCCAGCAGCCCCTTACTTACTAGTTCCGCAGATACGCAGTATTTT. Translated: CASSPLLTSSADTQYF.

This rearrangement joins TRBV6-5 to TRBJ1-1; TRBD1 matches 8 bases. Unmatched junction bases numbered 6, after V lost 2 bases and J lost 4 bases. This CDR3 has 15 residues. Germline CDR1 reads MNHEY; CDR2 reads SVGAGI. The CDR3 reads CASSYRTGFFTEAFF. The CDR3 bases are TGTGCCAGCAGTTACCGGACAGGGTTCTTCACTGAAGCTTTCTTT.

The chain has TRBV7-2 and TRBJ2-1; 11 bases fit TRBD2. The V and J ends lost 4 bases and 2 bases, in that order; junction bases with no gene match: 7. The CDR3 is 17 amino acids. From germline, CDR1 is SGHTA and CDR2 FQGNSA. The CDR3 loop reads CASSSGLAGGTYNEQFF. CDR3 bases: TGTGCCAGCAGCTCTGGCCTAGCGGGGGGAACCTACAATGAGCAGTTCTTC.

V gene TRBV4-3 combines with J gene TRBJ1-1; D remains ambiguous. The CDR3 is made up of 13 amino acids. The germline V gene encodes CDR1 LGHNA and CDR2 YSLEER. Trimming shortened V by 0 bases and J by 7 bases, and 9 bases separated the two germline ends. The CDR3 is CASSQDQAFEAFF. The CDR3 DNA sequence: TGCGCCAGCAGCCAAGATCAGGCATTTGAAGCTTTCTTT.

The chain recombines TRBV4-3 with TRBJ2-1; D remains unclear. From germline, CDR1 is LGHNA and CDR2 YSLEER. CDR3 length equals 14 residues. V gave up 0 bases and J gave up 5 bases, with 8 bases separating them. The DNA of the CDR3 is TGCGCCAGCAGCCAAGACAGGTTCAACAATGAGCAGTTCTTC. Its translation is CASSQDRFNNEQFF.

In the case of this clone: The same CDR3 also results from other DNA sequences found in this sample. The chain joins TRBV5-1 to TRBJ2-5, with 10 bases that match TRBD2. Germline assignment: CDR1 SGHRS and CDR2 YFSETQ. V shed 0 bases and J 1 base; nucleotides not matched to a gene: 3. The CDR3 is made up of 16 amino acids. In nucleotides, the CDR3 is TGCGCCAGCAGCTTGGCTATAGCGGGGGGCCAAGAGACCCAGTACTTC. Translated, it gives CASSLAIAGGQETQYF.

This chain links TRBV2 with TRBJ2-7; D not resolved. Trimming shortened V by 3 bases and J by 6 bases, and 9 bases separated the two germline ends. Germline V lookup: CDR1 SNHLY, CDR2 FYNNEI. This CDR3 has 12 residues. CDR3 DNA sequence: TGTGCCAGCAGTGAGGGTGGGCGCGAGCAGTACTTC. Translation gives CASSEGGREQYF.

The chain has TRBV30 and TRBJ1-2; D perhaps matches TRBD1 (6 bases). Trimming cost V 1 base and J 2 bases, with 8 bases left between them. The germline gives CDR1 GTSNPN, CDR2 SVGIG (reference sequence). The CDR3 consists of 13 residues. CDR3 bases: TGTGCCTGGAGTGATGGACAGAACTATGGCTACACCTTC. Translating gives CAWSDGQNYGYTF.

This chain's CDR3 is CASSQSRGAHGEKLFF. The DNA for the CDR3 is TGCGCCAGCAGTCAATCGCGGGGGGCCCACGGAGAAAAACTGTTTTTT. The genes are TRBV23-1 and TRBJ1-4; weak D call: TRBD1 (6 bases). TRBV23-1 counts as an open reading frame of uncertain function. Trimming took off 0 bases at V and 8 bases at J, with 16 bases between the two ends. CDR3 length: 16 amino acids.

The chain uses TRBV10-1 and TRBJ2-1, with D maybe TRBD1 (6 bases). V lost 8 bases, J lost 0 bases, and 11 bases lay in between. The CDR3 sequence is 14 residues long. The V gene's germline CDR1 is WNHNN and CDR2 SYGVQD (reference sequence). The DNA for the CDR3 is TGCGCCAGCTCCCGGGACAACTCCTACAATGAGCAGTTCTTC. Its protein product is CASSRDNSYNEQFF.